Listed here are 26 T cell receptor beta chains from one sample, sequenced in a study of cytomegalovirus exposure and HLA in healthy donors. This table comes from immunoSEQ multiplex PCR, and its TCRdb copy is limited to in-frame clones, with some not included. The sample has tens of thousands of clones; over 90% are singletons. Sample: PBMCs. Receptors originate from a woman aged 18 to 35 in good health and CMV-seropositive.

The gene calls are TRBV28 and TRBJ2-1; 7 bases agree with TRBD2. The CDR3 loop spans 12 amino acids. The ends lost 8 bases at V and 9 bases at J; junction bases unmatched: 7. Germline V gene data show CDR1 as MDHEN and CDR2 as SYDVKM. DNA of the CDR3: TGTGCCAGCGGTGGGGGGGACTTTGAGCAGTTCTTC. Translating it yields CASGGGDFEQFF.

V is TRBV4-1 and J is TRBJ2-1; D gene uncertain. This CDR3 is 16 amino acids long. With 0 bases removed from V and 2 bases from J, the gap between germline ends came to 11 bases. Germline V lookup: CDR1 MGHRA, CDR2 YSYEKL. CDR3 loop: CASSQDGSVPYNEQFF. The CDR3 nucleotides are TGCGCCAGCAGCCAAGACGGCAGCGTCCCCTACAATGAGCAGTTCTTC.

This chain links TRBV28 with TRBJ1-5, with 7 bases fitting TRBD1. Germline V gives CDR1 MDHEN, CDR2 SYDVKM. V shed 5 bases, J shed 7 bases, and the junction held 8 bases outside the gene matches. CDR3 length: 14 residues. The CDR3 sequence is CASSPRQGRQPQHF. The DNA for the CDR3 is TGTGCCAGCAGTCCCCGACAGGGTCGACAGCCCCAGCATTTT.

The chain has TRBV27 and TRBJ2-5, with D possibly matching TRBD1 (6 bases). The CDR3 contains 15 residues. The V gene lost 1 base and the J gene lost 2 bases, with 11 bases spanning the gap. Germline assignment: CDR1 MNHEY and CDR2 SMNVEV (reference sequence). CDR3 region: CASSLYSDSQETQYF. CDR3 sequence (DNA): TGTGCCAGCAGTTTATACTCGGACAGTCAAGAGACCCAGTACTTC.

The rearrangement uses TRBV6-9 and TRBJ2-5, with D possibly matching TRBD1 (6 bases). There are 13 residues in the CDR3. V lost 8 bases, J lost 5 bases, and 15 bases lay in between. CDR1 and CDR2 from the germline V gene are MNHGY and SVAAGI. CDR3 bases: TGTGCCAGCTACTCAGGGACATTGGAGACCCAGTACTTC. This codes for CASYSGTLETQYF.

The chain joins TRBV11-3 to TRBJ1-2; D not resolved. This CDR3 spans 12 amino acids. Trimming took off 6 bases at V and 8 bases at J, with 13 bases between the two ends. Germline V gene sequence: CDR1 SGHNT, CDR2 YENEEA. The DNA of the CDR3 is TGTGCCAGCAGGGGAGACACCCACGGCTACACCTTC. Its protein product is CASRGDTHGYTF.

Only one count was recorded for this clone. The chain is built from TRBV28 and TRBJ2-7; D might be TRBD2 (5 bases). The CDR3 covers 16 residues. Per germline, CDR1 MDHEN and CDR2 SYDVKM. Trimming took 6 bases from V and 5 from J, leaving 23 bases between them. The CDR3 sequence is CASRPDRVANHDEQYF. For the CDR3, the DNA is TGTGCCAGCAGACCCGATCGAGTAGCGAATCACGACGAGCAGTACTTC.

CDR3 region: CASSYTLRQANTGELFF. In DNA, the CDR3 is TGTGCCAGTAGCTACACCCTGAGACAGGCGAACACCGGGGAGCTGTTTTTT. The V call is TRBV19, the J call TRBJ2-2; the D gene is possibly TRBD1 (6 bases). The V gene's germline CDR1 is LNHDA and CDR2 SQIVND (reference sequence). The CDR3 length is 17 residues. Deletions cut 6 bases from V and 0 bases from J, with 17 bases between.

The chain couples TRBV5-1 to TRBJ2-5; weak D call: TRBD1 (5 bases). CDR1 and CDR2 (germline): SGHRS, YFSETQ. Trimming cost V 0 bases and J 2 bases, with 11 bases left between them. CDR3 length: 15 residues. The chain's CDR3 is CASSLEGFVQETQYF. CDR3 DNA: TGCGCCAGCAGCTTGGAGGGGTTTGTGCAAGAGACCCAGTACTTC.

The V and J genes are TRBV6-6 and TRBJ2-5, with 7 bases that match TRBD1. The CDR3 length is 12 residues. CDR1 and CDR2 from the germline V gene are MNHNY and SVGAGI (reference sequence). V was clipped by 6 bases and J by 5 bases; unmatched bases: 3. CDR3 bases: TGTGCCAGCAGGTGGGACAGTGAGACCCAGTACTTC. Translating it yields CASRWDSETQYF.

The chain has TRBV7-9 and TRBJ2-1, with D tentatively TRBD1 (5 bases). This CDR3 is built from 13 residues. Trimming removed 3 bases from V and 5 bases from J, with 8 bases in between. In germline, CDR1 is SEHNR, CDR2 FQNEAQ (reference sequence). The CDR3 here is CASSLGLDNEQFF. DNA of the CDR3: TGTGCCAGCAGCTTGGGGCTCGACAATGAGCAGTTCTTC.

V and J are TRBV11-2 and TRBJ1-1; a weak D match, TRBD1 (6 bases). CDR1 and CDR2 (germline): SGHAT, FQNNGV. Trimming took 3 bases from V and 4 from J, leaving 15 bases between them. This CDR3 is built from 15 residues. The CDR3 region is CASSLTTGFGTEAFF. Written as DNA, the CDR3 is TGTGCCAGCAGCTTGACTACAGGGTTTGGCACTGAAGCTTTCTTT.

CDR3 protein: CASSLAGQRHTTNEQYF. Written as DNA, the CDR3 is TGTGCCAGCAGCTTAGCGGGGCAGCGCCACACTACTAACGAGCAGTACTTC. The chain joins TRBV7-2 to TRBJ2-7; tentative D call: TRBD1 (5 bases). Trimming removed 0 bases from V and 5 bases from J, with 20 bases in between. CDR1 and CDR2 (germline): SGHTA, FQGNSA. The CDR3 length is 17 residues.

The chain recombines TRBV2 with TRBJ2-1; 8 bases map to TRBD1. The trim removed 4 bases at V and 8 bases at J, leaving 10 bases unmatched. CDR1 and CDR2 from the germline V gene are SNHLY and FYNNEI. This CDR3 comprises 15 residues. DNA for the CDR3: TGTGCCAGCAGTGGGGAAGGGACAGGCCGTTATGAGCAGTTCTTC. Translating it yields CASSGEGTGRYEQFF.

The chain carries TRBV27 and TRBJ2-7; 7 bases match TRBD1. This CDR3 contains 13 residues. Trimming cost V 6 bases and J 6 bases; bases outside gene matches: 8. Germline V gene data show CDR1 as MNHEY and CDR2 as SMNVEV (reference sequence). The CDR3 DNA follows: TGTGCCAGCAGCAGGGGACAGACTGGCGAGCAGTACTTC. This sequence encodes CASSRGQTGEQYF.

This sequence joins TRBV18 and TRBJ2-7; 9 nucleotides match TRBD2. Trimming removed 1 base from V and 6 bases from J; junction bases left unmatched: 7. This CDR3 region has 15 residues. Germline CDR1 and CDR2: KGHSH and LQKENI. CDR3 DNA: TGTGCCAGCTCACCACGGGGCGGGAGGGCCTTCGAGCAGTACTTC. This encodes CASSPRGGRAFEQYF. Together with reference TRBV18 and TRBJ2-7, the CDR3 gives the full variable domain: NAGVMQNPRHLVRRRGQEARLRCSPMKGHSHVYWYRQLPEEGLKFMVYLQKENIIDESGMPKERFSAEFPKEGPSILRIQQVVRGDSAAYFCASSPRGGRAFEQYFGPGTRLTVT.

The chain joins TRBV27 to TRBJ2-7; the D gene is possibly TRBD2 (6 bases). The length of the CDR3 is 14 residues. The ends were cut back, 5 bases at V and 2 bases at J, with 13 bases in the middle. The germline V gene encodes CDR1 MNHEY and CDR2 SMNVEV (reference sequence). CDR3 loop: CASSQGLRTYEQYF. The CDR3 DNA follows: TGTGCCAGCAGTCAGGGACTCAGAACCTACGAGCAGTACTTC.

The chain joins TRBV11-3 to TRBJ2-1; 7 bases agree with TRBD1. The germline V gene encodes CDR1 SGHNT and CDR2 YENEEA. The trim removed 3 bases at V and 9 bases at J, leaving 5 bases unmatched. The CDR3 length is 13 residues. CDR3 nucleotides: TGTGCCAGCAGCTTCGACAGGGTAGGTGAGCAGTTCTTC. It yields the protein CASSFDRVGEQFF.

This chain connects TRBV7-2 to TRBJ1-3; D not resolved. Deletions cut 5 bases from V and 0 bases from J, with 8 bases between. Germline V gene sequence: CDR1 SGHTA, CDR2 FQGNSA. The CDR3 is 14 residues long. Written as DNA, the CDR3 is TGTGCCAGCAGCCCCGGGATCTCTGGAAACACCATATATTTT. It yields the protein CASSPGISGNTIYF.

The chain carries TRBV9 and TRBJ1-1, with a weak D call TRBD1 (6 bases). CDR3 length: 16 residues. CDR1 is SGDLS, CDR2 YYNGEE, per germline. V was clipped by 0 bases and J by 5 bases, with 17 bases between them. CDR3 in DNA: TGTGCCAGCAGCGTAGGCTCCGGGGGGGGCAATACTGAAGCTTTCTTT. Translation gives CASSVGSGGGNTEAFF.

This chain uses TRBV13 with TRBJ2-5; 8 nucleotides line up with TRBD1. Germline V gene sequence: CDR1 PRHDT, CDR2 FYEKMQ (reference sequence). Trimming took 5 bases from V and 1 from J; bases not matched to a gene: 6. CDR3 length: 15 residues. CDR3 sequence: CASSGRTGPQETQYF. The CDR3 DNA follows: TGTGCCAGCAGCGGCAGGACAGGGCCCCAAGAGACCCAGTACTTC.

This chain links TRBV2 with TRBJ2-1, with D possibly matching TRBD2 (6 bases). CDR1 is SNHLY, CDR2 FYNNEI, per germline. The V end lost 6 bases, the J end lost 0 bases, and 21 bases lay between the germline ends. The CDR3 spans 18 residues. CDR3 DNA: TGTGCCAGCAGATTTCAAGGGGTAGCGGTGAGCTCCTACAATGAGCAGTTCTTC. It yields the protein CASRFQGVAVSSYNEQFF.

The chain couples TRBV28 to TRBJ2-1; 11 bases fit TRBD2. Germline-derived CDR1 and CDR2 are MDHEN and SYDVKM. The V and J ends lost 7 bases and 9 bases, in that order; junction bases with no gene match: 8. This CDR3 region has 14 residues. The CDR3 coding sequence is TGTGCCAGCACGGAGACTAGCGGGGTACGTGAGCAGTTCTTC. Its translation is CASTETSGVREQFF.

V is TRBV5-6 and J is TRBJ2-1; TRBD1 aligns across 9 bases. Germline V gene lookup returns CDR1 SGHDT and CDR2 YYEEEE. The CDR3 is 15 amino acids. The V and J ends lost 4 bases and 8 bases, in that order; junction bases with no gene match: 10. The CDR3 loop reads CASSTTGGVGHEQFF. The CDR3 DNA reads TGTGCCAGCAGCACTACAGGGGGCGTAGGGCATGAGCAGTTCTTC.

The rearrangement links TRBV2 to TRBJ2-3, with a possible D match to TRBD2 (6 bases). The V and J ends lost 1 base and 8 bases respectively, with 16 bases between them. CDR3 length: 15 amino acids. Germline assignment: CDR1 SNHLY and CDR2 FYNNEI. The CDR3 region has the DNA TGTGCCAGCAGTGAAGGGTTAGCGGTTTCTTCTACGCAGTATTTT. Translation: CASSEGLAVSSTQYF.

This clone has just one count. The rearrangement uses TRBV19 and TRBJ2-7, with 7 bases that match TRBD2. Germline V lookup: CDR1 LNHDA, CDR2 SQIVND (reference sequence). With 5 bases clipped from V and 0 bases from J, the junction kept 10 bases outside the gene matches. The CDR3 length is 16 residues. CDR3 bases: TGTGCCAGTAGTTCCGCGGCTAGCGGTAGCTCCTACGAGCAGTACTTC. Translated, it gives CASSSAASGSSYEQYF.